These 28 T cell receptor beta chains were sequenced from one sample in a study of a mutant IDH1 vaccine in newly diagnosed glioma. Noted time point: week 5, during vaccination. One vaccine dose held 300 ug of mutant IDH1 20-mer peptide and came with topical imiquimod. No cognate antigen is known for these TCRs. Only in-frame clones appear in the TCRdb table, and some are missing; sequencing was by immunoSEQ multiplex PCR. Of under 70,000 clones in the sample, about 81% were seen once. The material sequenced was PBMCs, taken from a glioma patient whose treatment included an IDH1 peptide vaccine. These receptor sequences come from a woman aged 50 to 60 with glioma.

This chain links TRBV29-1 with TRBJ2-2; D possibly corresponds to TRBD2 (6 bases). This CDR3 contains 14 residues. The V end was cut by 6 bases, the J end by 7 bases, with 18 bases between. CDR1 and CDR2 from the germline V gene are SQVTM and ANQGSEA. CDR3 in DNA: TGCAGCGTCGGCGGGGCAGGAACAGACGGGGAGCTGTTTTTT. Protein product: CSVGGAGTDGELFF.

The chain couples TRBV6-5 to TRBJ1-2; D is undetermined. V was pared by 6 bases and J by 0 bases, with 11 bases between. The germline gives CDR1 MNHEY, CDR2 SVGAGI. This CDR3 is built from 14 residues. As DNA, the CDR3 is TGTGCCAGCAGCAAGAGGGAGACTAACTATGGCTACACCTTC. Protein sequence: CASSKRETNYGYTF.

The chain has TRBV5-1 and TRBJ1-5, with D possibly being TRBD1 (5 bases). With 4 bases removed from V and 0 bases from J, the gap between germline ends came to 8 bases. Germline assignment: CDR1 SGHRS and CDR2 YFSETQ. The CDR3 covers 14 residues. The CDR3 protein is CASSRDSSNQPQHF. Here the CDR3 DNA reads TGCGCCAGCAGCCGCGACAGTAGCAATCAGCCCCAGCATTTT.

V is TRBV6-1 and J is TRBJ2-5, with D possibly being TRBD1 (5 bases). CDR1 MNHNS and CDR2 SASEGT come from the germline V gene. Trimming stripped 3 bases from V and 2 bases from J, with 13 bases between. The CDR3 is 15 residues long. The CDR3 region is CASSDNTGLQETQYF. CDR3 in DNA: TGTGCCAGCAGTGACAACACAGGATTGCAAGAGACCCAGTACTTC.

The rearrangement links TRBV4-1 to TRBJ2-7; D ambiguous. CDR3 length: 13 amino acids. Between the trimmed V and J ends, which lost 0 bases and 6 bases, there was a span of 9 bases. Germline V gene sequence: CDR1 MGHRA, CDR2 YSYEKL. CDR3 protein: CASSQDSSTEQYF. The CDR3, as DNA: TGCGCCAGCAGCCAAGATAGTAGTACCGAGCAGTACTTC.

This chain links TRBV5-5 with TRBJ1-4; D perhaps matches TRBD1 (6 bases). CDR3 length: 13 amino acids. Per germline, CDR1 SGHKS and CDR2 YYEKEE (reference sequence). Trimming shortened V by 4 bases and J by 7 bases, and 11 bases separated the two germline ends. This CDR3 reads CASSTRDTEKLFF. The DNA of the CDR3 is TGTGCCAGCAGCACTCGGGACACTGAAAAACTGTTTTTT.

CDR3 coding DNA: TGTGCCAGCACCCAGGGGATTTCTAATGAAAAACTGTTTTTT. Protein: CASTQGISNEKLFF. The rearrangement uses TRBV5-4 and TRBJ1-4, with D possibly being TRBD1 (6 bases). Trimming shortened V by 6 bases and J by 3 bases, and 12 bases separated the two germline ends. In germline, CDR1 is SGHNT, CDR2 YYREEE (reference sequence). This CDR3 region has 14 residues. The variable domain in full, completed from reference TRBV5-4 and TRBJ1-4, reads ETGVTQSPTHLIKTRGQQVTLRCSSQSGHNTVSWYQQALGQGPQFIFQYYREEENGRGNFPPRFSGLQFPNYSSELNVNALELDDSALYLCASTQGISNEKLFFGSGTQLSVL.

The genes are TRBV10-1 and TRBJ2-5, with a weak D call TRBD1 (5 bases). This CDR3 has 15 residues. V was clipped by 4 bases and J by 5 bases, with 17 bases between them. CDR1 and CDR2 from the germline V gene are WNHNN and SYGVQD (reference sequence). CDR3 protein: CASSAGQGSVETQYF. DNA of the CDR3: TGCGCCAGCAGTGCCGGCCAGGGATCGGTGGAGACCCAGTACTTC.

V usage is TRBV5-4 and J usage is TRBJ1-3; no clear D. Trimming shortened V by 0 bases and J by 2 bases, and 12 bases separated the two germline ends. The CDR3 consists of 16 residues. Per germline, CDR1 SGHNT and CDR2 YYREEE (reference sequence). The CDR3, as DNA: TGTGCCAGCAGCTTGGGTGGGCCGGGCACTGGAAACACCATATATTTT. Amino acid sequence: CASSLGGPGTGNTIYF.

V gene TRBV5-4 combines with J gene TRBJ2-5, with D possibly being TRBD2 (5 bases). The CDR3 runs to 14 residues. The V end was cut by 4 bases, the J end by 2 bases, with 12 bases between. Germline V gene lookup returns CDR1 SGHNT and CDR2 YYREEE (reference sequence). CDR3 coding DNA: TGTGCCAGCAGCATTGGACTGGATCAAGAGACCCAGTACTTC. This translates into CASSIGLDQETQYF.

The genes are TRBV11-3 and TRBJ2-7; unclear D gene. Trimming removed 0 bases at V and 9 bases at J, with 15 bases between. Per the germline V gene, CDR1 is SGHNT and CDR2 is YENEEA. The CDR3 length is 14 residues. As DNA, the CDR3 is TGTGCCAGCAGCTTAGATGCGGCGGCTGATCGGCAGTACTTC. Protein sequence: CASSLDAAADRQYF.

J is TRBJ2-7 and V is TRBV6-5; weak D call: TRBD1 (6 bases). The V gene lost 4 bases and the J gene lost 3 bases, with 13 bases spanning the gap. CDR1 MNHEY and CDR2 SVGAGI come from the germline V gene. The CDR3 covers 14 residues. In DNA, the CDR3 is TGTGCCAGCAGTTCCACAGGGTTAGTCTACGAGCAGTACTTC. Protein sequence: CASSSTGLVYEQYF.

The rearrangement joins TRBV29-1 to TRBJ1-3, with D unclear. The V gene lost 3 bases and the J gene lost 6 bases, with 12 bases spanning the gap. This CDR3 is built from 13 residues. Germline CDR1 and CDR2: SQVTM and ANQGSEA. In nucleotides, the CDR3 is TGCAGCGTTGAGGATACTGGGGAAAACACCATATATTTT. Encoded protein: CSVEDTGENTIYF.

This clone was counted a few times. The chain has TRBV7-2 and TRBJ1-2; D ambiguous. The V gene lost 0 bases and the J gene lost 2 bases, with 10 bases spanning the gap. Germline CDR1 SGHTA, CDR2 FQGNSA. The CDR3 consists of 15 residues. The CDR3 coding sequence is TGTGCCAGCAGCTTAGCTGCGACCAACAACTATGGCTACACCTTC. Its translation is CASSLAATNNYGYTF.

The CDR3 DNA sequence: TGTGCCGGGGGGGTGGCTAGCGGGAAGCACGAGCAGTACTTC. Its protein product is CAGGVASGKHEQYF. This chain joins TRBV7-9 and TRBJ2-7; 9 positions agree with TRBD2. This CDR3 has 14 amino acids. Trimming took 11 bases from V and 5 from J; bases not matched to a gene: 13. Germline V gene data show CDR1 as SEHNR and CDR2 as FQNEAQ (reference sequence).

DNA for the CDR3: TGCGCCAGCAGCAAAGACAGGGCCAATTCACCCCTCCACTTT. As protein: CASSKDRANSPLHF. The rearrangement uses TRBV5-1 and TRBJ1-6; 7 bases line up with TRBD1. J was trimmed by 7 bases and V by 4 bases; bases with no gene match: 5. The germline V gene has CDR1 SGHRS and CDR2 YFSETQ. The CDR3 has 14 residues.

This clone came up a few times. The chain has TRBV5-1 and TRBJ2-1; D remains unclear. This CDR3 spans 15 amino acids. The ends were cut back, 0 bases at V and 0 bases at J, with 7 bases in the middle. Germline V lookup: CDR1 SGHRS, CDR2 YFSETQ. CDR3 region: CASSLAASSYNEQFF. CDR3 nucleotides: TGCGCCAGCAGCTTGGCTGCAAGCTCCTACAATGAGCAGTTCTTC.

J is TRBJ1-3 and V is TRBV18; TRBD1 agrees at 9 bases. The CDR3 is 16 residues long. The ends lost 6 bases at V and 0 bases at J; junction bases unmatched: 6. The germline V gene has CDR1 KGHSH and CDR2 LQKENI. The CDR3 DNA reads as TGTGCCAGCTCCTCATCGACAGGGGGCTCTGGAAACACCATATATTTT. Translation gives CASSSSTGGSGNTIYF.

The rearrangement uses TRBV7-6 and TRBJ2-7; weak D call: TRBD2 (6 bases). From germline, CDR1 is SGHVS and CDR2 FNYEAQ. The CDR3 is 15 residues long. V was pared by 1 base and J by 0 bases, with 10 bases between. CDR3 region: CASSLDYGSSYEQYF. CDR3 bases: TGTGCCAGCAGCTTAGATTACGGGAGCTCCTACGAGCAGTACTTC.

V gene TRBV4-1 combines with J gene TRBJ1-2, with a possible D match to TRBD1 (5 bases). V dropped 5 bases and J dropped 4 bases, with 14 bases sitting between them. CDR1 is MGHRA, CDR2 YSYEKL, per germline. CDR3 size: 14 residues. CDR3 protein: CASSIPGATYGYTF. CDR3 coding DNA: TGCGCCAGCAGCATCCCCGGGGCCACCTATGGCTACACCTTC.

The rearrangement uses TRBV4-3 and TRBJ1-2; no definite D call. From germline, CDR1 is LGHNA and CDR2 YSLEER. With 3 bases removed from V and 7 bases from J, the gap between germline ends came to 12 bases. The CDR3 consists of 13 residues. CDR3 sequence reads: CASSQGVGIGYTF. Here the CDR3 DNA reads TGCGCCAGCAGCCAGGGAGTGGGGATTGGCTACACCTTC.

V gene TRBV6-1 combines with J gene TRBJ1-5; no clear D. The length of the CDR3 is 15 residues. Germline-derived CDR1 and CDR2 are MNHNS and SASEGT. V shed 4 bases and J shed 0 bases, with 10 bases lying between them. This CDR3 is CASSVKENSNQPQHF. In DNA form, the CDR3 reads TGTGCCAGCAGTGTCAAAGAAAATAGCAATCAGCCCCAGCATTTT.

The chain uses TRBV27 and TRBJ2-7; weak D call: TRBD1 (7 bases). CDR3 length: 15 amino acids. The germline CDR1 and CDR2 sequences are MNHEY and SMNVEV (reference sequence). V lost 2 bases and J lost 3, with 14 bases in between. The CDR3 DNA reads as TGTGCCAGCAGTTTACGGGCAGGGGGGTTCTACGAGCAGTACTTC. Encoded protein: CASSLRAGGFYEQYF.

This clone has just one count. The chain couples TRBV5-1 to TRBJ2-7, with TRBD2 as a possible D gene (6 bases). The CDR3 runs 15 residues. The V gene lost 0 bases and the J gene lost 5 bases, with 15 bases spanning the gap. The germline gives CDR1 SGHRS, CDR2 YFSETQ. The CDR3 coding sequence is TGCGCCAGCAGCTTGGTAATTTCAGGGACTCACGAGCAGTACTTC. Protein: CASSLVISGTHEQYF.

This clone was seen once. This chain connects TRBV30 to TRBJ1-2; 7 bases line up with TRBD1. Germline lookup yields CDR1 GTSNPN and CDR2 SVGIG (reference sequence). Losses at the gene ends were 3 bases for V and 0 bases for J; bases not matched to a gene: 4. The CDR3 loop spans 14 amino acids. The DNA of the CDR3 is TGTGCCTGGAGCACGGACAGGTCTAACTATGGCTACACCTTC. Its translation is CAWSTDRSNYGYTF. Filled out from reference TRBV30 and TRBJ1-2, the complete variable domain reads SQTIHQWPATLVQPVGSPLSLECTVEGTSNPNLYWYRQAAGRGLQLLFYSVGIGQISSEVPQNLSASRPQDRQFILSSKKLLLSDSGFYLCAWSTDRSNYGYTFGSGTRLTVV.

This CDR3 is CASSLGGDGYTF. The CDR3 region has the DNA TGCGCCAGCAGCTTGGGAGGGGACGGCTACACCTTC. The chain couples TRBV5-1 to TRBJ1-2; maybe TRBD1 (5 bases). The CDR3 runs to 12 residues. The germline V gene encodes CDR1 SGHRS and CDR2 YFSETQ. The V and J ends lost 0 bases and 8 bases respectively, with 8 bases between them.

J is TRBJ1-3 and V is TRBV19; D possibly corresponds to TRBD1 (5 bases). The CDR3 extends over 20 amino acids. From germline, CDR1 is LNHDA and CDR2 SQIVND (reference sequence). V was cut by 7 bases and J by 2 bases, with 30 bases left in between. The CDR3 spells CASTKRSTEKSTTTGNTIYF. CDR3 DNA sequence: TGTGCCAGTACCAAACGATCGACAGAAAAGTCCACCACTACTGGAAACACCATATATTTT.

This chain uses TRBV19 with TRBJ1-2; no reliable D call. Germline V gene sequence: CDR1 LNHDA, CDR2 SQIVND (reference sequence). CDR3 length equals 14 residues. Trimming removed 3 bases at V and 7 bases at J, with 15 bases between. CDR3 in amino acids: CASSIAAGKSGYTF. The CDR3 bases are TGTGCCAGTAGTATCGCTGCAGGCAAGAGTGGCTACACCTTC.